This paragraph covers one T cell receptor beta chain sequence. Methods used by the authors: Reference gene primer amplification yielded estimated nucleated cell counts. Some clones are missing from TCRdb's copy, which holds only in-frame ones; the method was immunoSEQ multiplex PCR. V and J calls plus clone size are reproduced from that table; the DNA served to infer D and trimming. In the table there are about 330,000 clones, 87% of which are singletons. The data stem from a study of blood T cell repertoires in COVID-19. Study overall: PBMCs, B-cell-depleted T cells, or T cells provided the cDNA or gDNA that made up the material.

Living in 24 US areas, the participants were between about 18 and 100 years of age. Participant reports of clinical history set cohort assignment. V lost 7 bases, J lost 0 bases, and 13 bases lay in between. CDR3 length: 14 amino acids. Germline assignment: CDR1 SGHTS and CDR2 YDEGEE. The TCR comes from a woman aged 30 to 39 who had recovered from COVID-19. The sequenced sample was PBMCs or T cells enriched from blood (not recorded which). V usage is TRBV5-8 and J usage is TRBJ1-1; D unresolved. CDR3 residues: CASQAPGMNTEAFF. The DNA of the CDR3 is TGTGCCAGCCAGGCCCCCGGAATGAACACTGAAGCTTTCTTT.